The present TCR beta chain was sequenced within a study of Graves' ophthalmopathy and Graves' hyperthyroidism. This CDR3 spans 11 amino acids. CDR1 is DFQATT and CDR2 is SNEGSKA in the germline V gene (reference sequence). The V and J ends lost 6 bases and 7 bases respectively, with 12 bases between them. TCR beta CDR3 regions were amplified from RNA transcripts. The authors performed first-round RT-PCR with HTBI primers and then a second-round multiplex PCR. TCRdb reprocessed the multiplex PCR reads via MiXCR and lists one record per CDR3 protein. The sample includes about 660,000 distinct CDR3 sequences, about 38% of them seen just once. Presentation of ophthalmopathy in the donors involved moderate-to-severe activity, CAS ≥3, NOSPECS ≥4 and a duration under 3 months. The study excluded patients with other autoimmune diseases, uncontrolled infections, pregnancy or lactation. Overall study findings and caveats: In blood appeared most of the expanded thyroid clonotypes whose frequency exceeded 0.001.

This clonotype was found many times. Its antigen is as yet unknown. The TCR was taken from an adult man with Graves' ophthalmopathy. The specimen sequenced was peripheral blood. The chain uses TRBV20-1 and TRBJ1-2; D not certain. As DNA, the CDR3 is TGCAGTGCACCGGGTCCGGGTGGCTACACCTTC. It encodes CSAPGPGGYTF.